This T cell receptor beta chain was obtained from a study of OX40 agonist ivuxolimab in advanced cancers. Blood sampling took place at baseline, cycle 4 day 1, and cycle 7 day 1. Germline V lookup: CDR1 ENHRY, CDR2 SYGVKD. V lost 3 bases to trimming and J lost 3 bases, with 12 bases between them. This CDR3 is built from 14 residues. Notes on the study in general: Among the least clonally expanded were partial responders at 0.1-3.0 mg/kg.

The protocol was immunoSEQ multiplex PCR, while the TCRdb copy is restricted to in-frame clones and leaves out a portion. The table lists about 99,000 clones, roughly 91% of them singletons, with roughly 0.31% in the top ten. Comment on this clone: Its cognate antigen is unknown.

The rearrangement joins TRBV10-3 to TRBJ2-7, with D possibly TRBD2 on 6 matching bases. The sequence derives from an adult with an advanced solid tumor such as melanoma, head and neck, liver or kidney cancer. The sample in question was CD4+ or CD8+ T cells sorted from blood, obtained in a trial of the OX40 agonist ivuxolimab. The DNA for the CDR3 is TGTGCCATCAGTGATCGGGGGTCTAACTACGAGCAGTACTTC. It is translated as CAISDRGSNYEQYF.